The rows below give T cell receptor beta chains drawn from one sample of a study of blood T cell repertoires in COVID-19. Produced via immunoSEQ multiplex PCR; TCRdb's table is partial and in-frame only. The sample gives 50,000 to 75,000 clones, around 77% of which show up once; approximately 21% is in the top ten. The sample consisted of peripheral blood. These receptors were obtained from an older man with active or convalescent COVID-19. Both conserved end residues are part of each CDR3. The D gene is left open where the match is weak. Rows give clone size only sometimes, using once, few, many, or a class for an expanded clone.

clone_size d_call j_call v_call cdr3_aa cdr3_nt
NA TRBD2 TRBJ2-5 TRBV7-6 CASSLGGALAGETQYF TGTGCCAGCAGCTTAGGTGGGGCGCTAGCGGGAGAGACCCAGTACTTC
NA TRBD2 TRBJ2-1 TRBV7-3 CASSSPTGRLGDEQFF TGTGCCAGCAGCTCCCCCACCGGGAGGTTGGGCGATGAGCAGTTCTTC
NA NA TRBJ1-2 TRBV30 CAWSPDSYGYTF TGTGCCTGGAGTCCCGACAGCTATGGCTACACCTTC
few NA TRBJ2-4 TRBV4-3 CASSQDSSRAKNIQYF TGCGCCAGCAGCCAAGATAGTTCTAGGGCCAAAAACATTCAGTACTTC
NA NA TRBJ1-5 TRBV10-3 CAISESSTGLGIQPQHF TGTGCCATCAGTGAGTCATCCACAGGGTTAGGGATTCAGCCCCAGCATTTT
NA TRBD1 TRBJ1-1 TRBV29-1 CSVEPGGFPEAFF TGCAGCGTTGAGCCAGGGGGCTTTCCTGAAGCTTTCTTT
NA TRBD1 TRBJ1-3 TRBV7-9 CASSTQGAAGNTIYF TGTGCCAGCAGTACCCAGGGGGCGGCTGGAAACACCATATATTTT
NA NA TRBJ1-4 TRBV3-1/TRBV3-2 CASSQGAEKLFF TGTGCCAGCAGCCAAGGGGCTGAAAAACTGTTTTTT
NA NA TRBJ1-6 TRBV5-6 CASSGFRTNSPLHF TGTGCCAGCAGCGGCTTCCGCACTAATTCACCCCTCCACTTT
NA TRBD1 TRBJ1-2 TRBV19 CASSIGTGKKYGYTF TGTGCCAGTAGTATTGGGACAGGGAAGAAATATGGCTACACCTTC
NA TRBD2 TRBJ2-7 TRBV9 CASSLGLAGVSYEQYF TGTGCCAGCAGCCTAGGACTAGCGGGGGTCTCCTACGAGCAGTACTTC
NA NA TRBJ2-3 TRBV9 CASSVTGYRNTDTQYF TGTGCCAGCAGCGTTACGGGTTACCGGAACACAGATACGCAGTATTTT
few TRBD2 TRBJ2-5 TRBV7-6 CASSSRTPGGPVEETQYF TGTGCCAGCAGCTCTAGAACCCCGGGGGGGCCGGTTGAGGAGACCCAGTACTTC
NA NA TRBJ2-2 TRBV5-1 CASSRVPTGELFF TGCGCCAGCTCCAGGGTCCCCACCGGGGAGCTGTTTTTT
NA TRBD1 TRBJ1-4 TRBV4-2 CASSRDRDNEKLFF TGTGCCAGCAGCCGGGACAGGGATAATGAAAAACTGTTTTTT
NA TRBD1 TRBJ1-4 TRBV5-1 CASSVGQATNEKLFF TGCGCCAGCAGCGTGGGACAGGCAACTAATGAAAAACTGTTTTTT
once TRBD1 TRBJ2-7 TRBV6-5 CASSYQTGISYEQYF TGTGCCAGCAGTTACCAGACAGGGATCTCCTACGAGCAGTACTTC